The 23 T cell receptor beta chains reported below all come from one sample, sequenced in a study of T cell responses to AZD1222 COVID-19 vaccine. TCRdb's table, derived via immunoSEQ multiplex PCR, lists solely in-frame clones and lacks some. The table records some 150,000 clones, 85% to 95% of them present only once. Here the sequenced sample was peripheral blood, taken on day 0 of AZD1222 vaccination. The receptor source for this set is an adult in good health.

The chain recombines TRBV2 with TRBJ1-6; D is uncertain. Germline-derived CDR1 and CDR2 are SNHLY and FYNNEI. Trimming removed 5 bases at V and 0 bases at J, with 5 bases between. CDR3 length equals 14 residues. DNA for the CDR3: TGTGCCAGCAGTCGGAGCTCCTATAATTCACCCCTCCACTTT. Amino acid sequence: CASSRSSYNSPLHF.

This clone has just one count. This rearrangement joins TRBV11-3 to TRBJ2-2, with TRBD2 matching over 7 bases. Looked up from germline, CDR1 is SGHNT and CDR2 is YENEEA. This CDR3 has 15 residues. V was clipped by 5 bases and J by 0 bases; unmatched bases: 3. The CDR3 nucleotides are TGTGCCAGCAGCCCCGGACTAGCGAACACCGGGGAGCTGTTTTTT. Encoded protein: CASSPGLANTGELFF.

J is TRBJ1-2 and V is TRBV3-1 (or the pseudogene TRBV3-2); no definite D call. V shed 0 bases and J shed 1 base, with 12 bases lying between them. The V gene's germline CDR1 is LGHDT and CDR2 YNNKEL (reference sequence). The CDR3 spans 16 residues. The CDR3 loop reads CASSQDMDPVNYGYTF. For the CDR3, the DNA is TGTGCCAGCAGCCAAGACATGGATCCGGTTAACTATGGCTACACCTTC.

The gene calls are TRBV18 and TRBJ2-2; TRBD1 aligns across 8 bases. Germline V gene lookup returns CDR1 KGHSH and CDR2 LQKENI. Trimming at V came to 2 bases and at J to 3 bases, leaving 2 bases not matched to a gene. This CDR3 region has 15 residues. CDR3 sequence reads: CASSPGTGDTGELFF. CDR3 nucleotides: TGTGCCAGCTCACCAGGGACAGGCGACACCGGGGAGCTGTTTTTT.

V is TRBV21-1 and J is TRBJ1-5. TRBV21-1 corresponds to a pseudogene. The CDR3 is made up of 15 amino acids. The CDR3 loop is CASSNEGRWNQPQHF. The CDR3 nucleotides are TGTGCCAGCAGCAACGAAGGGAGGTGGAATCAGCCCCAGCATTTT.

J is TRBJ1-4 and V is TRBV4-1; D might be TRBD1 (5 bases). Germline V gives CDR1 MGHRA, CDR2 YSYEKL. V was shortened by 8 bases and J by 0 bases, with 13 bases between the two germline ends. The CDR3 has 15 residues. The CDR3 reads CASRKGVATNEKLFF. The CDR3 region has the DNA TGCGCCAGCCGGAAAGGGGTTGCAACTAATGAAAAACTGTTTTTT.

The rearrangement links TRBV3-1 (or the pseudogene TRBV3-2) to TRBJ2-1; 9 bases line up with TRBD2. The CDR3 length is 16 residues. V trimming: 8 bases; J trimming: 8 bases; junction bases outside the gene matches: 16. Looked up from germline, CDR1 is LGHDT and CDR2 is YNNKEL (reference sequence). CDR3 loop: CASSRGGMESLHEQFF. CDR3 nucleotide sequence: TGTGCCAGCTCGCGGGGGGGAATGGAGTCGCTCCATGAGCAGTTCTTC.

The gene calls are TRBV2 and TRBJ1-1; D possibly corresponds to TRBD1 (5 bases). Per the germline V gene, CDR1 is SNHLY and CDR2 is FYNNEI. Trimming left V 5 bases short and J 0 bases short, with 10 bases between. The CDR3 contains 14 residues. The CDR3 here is CASSHPGLNTEAFF. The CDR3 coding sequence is TGTGCCAGCAGTCATCCAGGGTTGAACACTGAAGCTTTCTTT.

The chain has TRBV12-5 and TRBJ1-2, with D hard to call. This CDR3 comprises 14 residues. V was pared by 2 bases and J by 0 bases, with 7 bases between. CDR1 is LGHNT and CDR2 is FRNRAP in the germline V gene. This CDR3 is CASGLWMSNYGYTF. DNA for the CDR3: TGTGCTAGTGGTTTGTGGATGTCTAACTATGGCTACACCTTC.

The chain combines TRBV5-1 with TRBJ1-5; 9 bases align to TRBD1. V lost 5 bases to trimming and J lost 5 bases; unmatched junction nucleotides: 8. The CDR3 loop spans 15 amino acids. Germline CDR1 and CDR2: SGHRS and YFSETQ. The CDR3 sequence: CASSMGQGVDQPQHF. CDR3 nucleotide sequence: TGCGCCAGCAGTATGGGACAGGGTGTTGATCAGCCCCAGCATTTT. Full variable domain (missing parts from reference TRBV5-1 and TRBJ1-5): KAGVTQTPRYLIKTRGQQVTLSCSPISGHRSVSWYQQTPGQGLQFLFEYFSETQRNKGNFPGRFSGRQFSNSRSEMNVSTLELGDSALYLCASSMGQGVDQPQHFGDGTRLSIL.

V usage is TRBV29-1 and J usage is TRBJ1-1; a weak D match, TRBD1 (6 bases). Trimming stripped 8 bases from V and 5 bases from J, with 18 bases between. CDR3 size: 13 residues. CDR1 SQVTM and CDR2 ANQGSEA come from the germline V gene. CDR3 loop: CSYTAGAGTEAFF. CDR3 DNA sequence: TGCAGCTACACGGCGGGGGCTGGGACTGAAGCTTTCTTT.

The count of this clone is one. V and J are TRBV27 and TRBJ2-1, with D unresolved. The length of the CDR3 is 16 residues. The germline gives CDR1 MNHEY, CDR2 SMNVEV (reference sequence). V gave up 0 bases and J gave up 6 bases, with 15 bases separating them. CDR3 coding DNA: TGTGCCAGCAGTTTATCAACAGTCGCTGGTTTCAATGAGCAGTTCTTC. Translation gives CASSLSTVAGFNEQFF.

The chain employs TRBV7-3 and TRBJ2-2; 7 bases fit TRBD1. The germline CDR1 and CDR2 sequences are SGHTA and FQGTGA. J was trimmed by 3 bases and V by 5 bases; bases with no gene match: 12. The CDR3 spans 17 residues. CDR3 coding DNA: TGTGCCAGCAGCCCACAGGGGAACCGCTTCTACACCGGGGAGCTGTTTTTT. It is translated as CASSPQGNRFYTGELFF. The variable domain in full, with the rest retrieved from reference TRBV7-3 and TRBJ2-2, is GAGVSQTPSNKVTEKGKYVELRCDPISGHTALYWYRQSLGQGPEFLIYFQGTGAADDSGLPNDRFFAVRPEGSVSTLKIQRTERGDSAVYLCASSPQGNRFYTGELFFGEGSRLTVL.

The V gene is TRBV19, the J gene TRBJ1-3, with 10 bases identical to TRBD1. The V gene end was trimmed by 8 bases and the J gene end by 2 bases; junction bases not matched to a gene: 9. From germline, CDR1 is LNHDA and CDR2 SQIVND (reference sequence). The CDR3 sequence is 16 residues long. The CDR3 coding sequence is TGTGCCAGTTTCACCGGGACAGGGGTAGCTGGAAACACCATATATTTT. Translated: CASFTGTGVAGNTIYF.

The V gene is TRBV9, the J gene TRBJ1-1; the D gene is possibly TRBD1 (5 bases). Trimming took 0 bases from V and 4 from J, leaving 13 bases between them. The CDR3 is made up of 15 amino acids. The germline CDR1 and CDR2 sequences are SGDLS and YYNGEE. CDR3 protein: CASSVVVGVSTEAFF. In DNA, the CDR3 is TGTGCCAGCAGCGTAGTCGTGGGGGTGAGCACTGAAGCTTTCTTT.

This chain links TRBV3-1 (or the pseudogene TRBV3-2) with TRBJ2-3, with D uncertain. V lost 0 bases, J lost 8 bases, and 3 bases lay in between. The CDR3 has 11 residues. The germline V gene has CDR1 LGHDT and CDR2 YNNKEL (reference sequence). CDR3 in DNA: TGTGCCAGCAGCCAAGAGAGTACGCAGTATTTT. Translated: CASSQESTQYF.

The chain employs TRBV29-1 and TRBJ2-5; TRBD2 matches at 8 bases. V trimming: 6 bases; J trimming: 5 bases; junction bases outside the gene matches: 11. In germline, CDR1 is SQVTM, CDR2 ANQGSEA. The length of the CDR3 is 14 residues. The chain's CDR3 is CSVFPGLAWETQYF. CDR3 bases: TGCAGCGTCTTCCCCGGACTAGCTTGGGAGACCCAGTACTTC.

CDR3 residues: CASSWTTPGYTIYF. As DNA, the CDR3 is TGTGCCAGTAGTTGGACAACCCCAGGATACACCATATATTTT. V and J are TRBV19 and TRBJ1-3, with D maybe TRBD1 (5 bases). The CDR3 totals 14 residues. Germline CDR1 and CDR2: LNHDA and SQIVND (reference sequence). The V gene lost 5 bases and the J gene lost 8 bases, with 16 bases spanning the gap. The complete variable domain, with remaining parts taken from reference TRBV19 and TRBJ1-3, reads DGGITQSPKYLFRKEGQNVTLSCEQNLNHDAMYWYRQDPGQGLRLIYYSQIVNDFQKGDIAEGYSVSREKKESFPLTVTSAQKNPTAFYLCASSWTTPGYTIYFGEGSWLTVV.

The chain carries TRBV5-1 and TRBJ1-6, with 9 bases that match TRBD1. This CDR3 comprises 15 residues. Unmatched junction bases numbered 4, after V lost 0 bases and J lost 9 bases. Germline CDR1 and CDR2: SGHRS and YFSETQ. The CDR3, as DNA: TGCGCCAGCAGCTTGGGGACAGGGGTCTCTTCACCCCTCCACTTT. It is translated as CASSLGTGVSSPLHF.

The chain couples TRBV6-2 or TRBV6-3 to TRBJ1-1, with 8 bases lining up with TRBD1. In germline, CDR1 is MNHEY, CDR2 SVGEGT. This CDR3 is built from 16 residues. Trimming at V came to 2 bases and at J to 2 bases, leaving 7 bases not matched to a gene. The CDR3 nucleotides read TGTGCCAGCAGTTACCCCCACAGGGGGTACAACACTGAAGCTTTCTTT. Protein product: CASSYPHRGYNTEAFF.

CDR3 bases: TGTGCCAGCAGCCCCCGGACAGACTCCTACGAGCAGTACTTC. It is translated as CASSPRTDSYEQYF. The gene calls are TRBV7-8 and TRBJ2-7; possibly TRBD1 for D (6 bases). V gave up 5 bases and J gave up 0 bases, with 11 bases separating them. The germline V gene encodes CDR1 SGHVS and CDR2 FQNEAQ. The CDR3 length is 14 residues.

In nucleotides, the CDR3 is TGTGCCACCAGCAGAGAAATGGGGACTGAAGCTTTCTTT. Protein product: CATSREMGTEAFF. The chain carries TRBV15 and TRBJ1-1; D is unresolved. Trimming stripped 0 bases from V and 5 bases from J, with 7 bases between. The CDR3 spans 13 residues. Looked up from germline, CDR1 is LNHNV and CDR2 is YYDKDF (reference sequence).

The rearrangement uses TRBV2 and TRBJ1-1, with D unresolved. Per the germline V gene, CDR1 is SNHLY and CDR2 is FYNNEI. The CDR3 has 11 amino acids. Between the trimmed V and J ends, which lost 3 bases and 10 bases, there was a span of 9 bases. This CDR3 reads CASSDQNAAFF. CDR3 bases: TGTGCCAGCAGTGACCAGAATGCAGCTTTCTTT.